This T cell receptor beta chain was sequenced during a study of cytomegalovirus exposure and HLA in healthy donors. Study-wide points: Many donors shared some public TCRs, even though most TCR sequences were rare.

J was trimmed by 3 bases and V by 6 bases; bases with no gene match: 3. Germline V lookup: CDR1 ENHRY, CDR2 SYGVKD. The CDR3 contains 13 residues. Points on this clone: Its antigen is currently unknown.

The study ran its PCR with 60 Vbeta and 13 Jbeta primers. The data were produced by immunoSEQ multiplex PCR, yet TCRdb's version contains in-frame clones alone and is incomplete. The specimen's table records about 54,000 clones. The source of this sequence is a woman between 35 and 50 years old in good health and CMV-seronegative. The chain recombines TRBV10-3 with TRBJ1-2, with TRBD1 matching over 8 bases. The source material was PBMCs. The CDR3: CAISPGQDYGYTF. The CDR3, as DNA: TGTGCCATCAGCCCGGGACAGGACTATGGCTACACCTTC.